Presented here are 23 T cell receptor beta chains from one specimen sequenced in a study of read filtering for tumor transcriptome and immune sequencing. This library used approximately 390 ng RNA and molecular barcoded adaptors spanning alpha/delta and beta/gamma chains. TCRdb reanalysed the reads using MiXCR and keeps one entry per CDR3 protein. The sample includes approximately 57,000 distinct CDR3 sequences, roughly an eighth seen only once; the top ten take 16%. The specimen sequenced was a population of CD138-negative cells sorted from bone marrow. These receptors all come from a donor aged 40 or over with multiple myeloma.

This clonotype appeared a few times. A single base separates this from a much larger clone, so it may be a read error. The chain recombines TRBV5-1 with TRBJ1-6; no clear D. CDR3 length equals 16 residues. Germline CDR1 and CDR2: SGHRS and YFSETQ. CDR3 loop: CASSLGAVLRTSSLHF. The CDR3 DNA reads as TGCGCCAGCAGCTTGGGGGCGGTTCTCAGAACTTCATCCCTCCACTTT.

Regarding this clonotype: A read error may be the cause here, since a much bigger clone is one base away. No conserved phenylalanine or tryptophan is present at the end of the CDR3, so a read error is the likely explanation. Here the CDR3 reads CASSPGHGETDTQYS. As DNA, the CDR3 is TGTGCCAGCAGCCCGGGACACGGCGAAACAGATACGCAGTATTCT. The gene calls are TRBV2 and TRBJ2-3; tentative D call: TRBD1 (6 bases). The CDR3 sequence is 15 residues long. Germline V gives CDR1 SNHLY, CDR2 FYNNEI. The V gene lost 6 bases and the J gene lost 3 bases, with 16 bases spanning the gap.

This clonotype turned up a few times. The chain employs TRBV2 and TRBJ1-5; TRBD1 matches 8 bases. There are 15 residues in the CDR3. Germline V lookup: CDR1 SNHLY, CDR2 FYNNEI. V shed 6 bases, J shed 0 bases, and the junction held 4 bases outside the gene matches. CDR3 in amino acids: CASRGDRSSNQPQHF. The CDR3 DNA reads as TGTGCCAGCAGAGGGGACAGGAGTAGCAATCAGCCCCAGCATTTT.

This clonotype showed up many times. The genes are TRBV15 and TRBJ2-1; D might be TRBD1 (5 bases). The ends were cut back, 0 bases at V and 15 bases at J, with 15 bases in the middle. The CDR3 extends over 13 amino acids. Germline CDR1 reads LNHNV; CDR2 reads YYDKDF (reference sequence). CDR3 bases: TGTGCCACCAGCAGAGACCGTCGAACAGGCCGGTTCTTC. Its protein is CATSRDRRTGRFF.

This clonotype showed up just a few times. This chain connects TRBV5-4 to TRBJ2-5, with unresolved D. Per germline, CDR1 SGHNT and CDR2 YYREEE (reference sequence). The CDR3 spans 14 residues. The V end was cut by 4 bases, the J end by 4 bases, with 14 bases between. For the CDR3, the DNA is TGTGCCAGCAGCCTCAACAGCGCCCCAGAGACCCAGTACTTC. Its protein product is CASSLNSAPETQYF.

This clonotype was observed many times. The chain is built from TRBV5-1 and TRBJ1-1; TRBD1 matches at 8 bases. This CDR3 has 15 amino acids. V lost 2 bases, J lost 1 base, and 4 bases stayed unmatched. Germline lookup yields CDR1 SGHRS and CDR2 YFSETQ. CDR3 amino acids: CASSFTGTGNTEAFF. Here the CDR3 DNA reads TGCGCCAGCAGCTTTACCGGGACAGGGAACACTGAAGCTTTCTTT.

A word on this clonotype: A much more abundant neighbour one base away suggests this may be a read error. The chain is built from TRBV20-1 and TRBJ2-5; D call uncertain. The CDR3 contains 13 residues. From germline, CDR1 is DFQATT and CDR2 SNEGSKA (reference sequence). Written as DNA, the CDR3 is TGCAGTGCAACCCAGATACCACAAGGGACCCAGTACTTC. It specifies CSATQIPQGTQYF.

This clonotype was observed many times. J is TRBJ1-4 and V is TRBV6-5; D ambiguous. The CDR3 sequence is 15 residues long. CDR1 MNHEY and CDR2 SVGAGI come from the germline V gene. V dropped 0 bases and J dropped 0 bases, with 5 bases sitting between them. CDR3 in amino acids: CASSYSGPTNEKLFF. CDR3 coding DNA: TGTGCCAGCAGTTACTCGGGTCCAACTAATGAAAAACTGTTTTTT.

Remarks on this clonotype: A much larger clone differs from this one at a single base, so this may be a read error. The V gene is TRBV18, the J gene TRBJ1-1, with 8 positions matching TRBD1. J lost 3 bases, V lost 8 bases, and 11 bases had no gene match. From germline, CDR1 is KGHSH and CDR2 LQKENI. The CDR3 loop spans 15 amino acids. In DNA, the CDR3 is TGTGCCAGCCCGCGAGGGGACAGGTCATACACTGAAGCTTTCTTT. It codes for CASPRGDRSYTEAFF.

The chain combines TRBV12-3 or TRBV12-4 with TRBJ2-5; no definite D call. The CDR3 has 16 amino acids. V was pared by 6 bases and J by 2 bases, with 19 bases between. CDR3 region: CASSSSFPTDQETQYF. CDR3 DNA sequence: TGTGCCAGCAGCTCGTCTTTTCCCACGGATCAAGAGACCCAGTACTTC.

This clonotype has ten or more counts. This chain joins TRBV28 and TRBJ2-1; 12 positions agree with TRBD1. Germline V lookup: CDR1 MDHEN, CDR2 SYDVKM. This CDR3 has 15 residues. J gave up 8 bases and V 6 bases, and 8 bases lay outside the gene matches. CDR3 bases: TGTGCCAGCAGCCGGACCGGGACAGGGGGCGATGAGCAGTTCTTC. Translated, it gives CASSRTGTGGDEQFF.

This clonotype was detected many times. The gene calls are TRBV11-2 and TRBJ2-1; D gene ambiguous. Germline V gene lookup returns CDR1 SGHAT and CDR2 FQNNGV. V shed 8 bases and J shed 5 bases, with 16 bases lying between them. The CDR3 extends over 14 amino acids. CDR3 nucleotide sequence: TGTGCCAGCGGTCCGAACTACCGGCACAATGAGCAGTTCTTC. Translating gives CASGPNYRHNEQFF.

The gene calls are TRBV3-1 and TRBJ1-5, with D possibly being TRBD1 (5 bases). Looked up from germline, CDR1 is LGHDT and CDR2 is YNNKEL (reference sequence). The CDR3 sequence is 16 residues long. Trimming shortened V by 4 bases and J by 1 base, and 14 bases separated the two germline ends. The CDR3 DNA reads TGTGCCAGCAGCCGTGGAACAGGACCCAGCAATCAGCCCCAGCATTTT. It translates to CASSRGTGPSNQPQHF.

A word on this clonotype: The CDR3 carries no conserved terminal phenylalanine or tryptophan, so it likely arises from a read error. CDR3 amino acids: CATSEAGQLYNEQFL. CDR3 sequence (DNA): TGTGCCACCAGTGAGGCGGGACAGCTCTACAATGAGCAGTTCCTC. This chain connects TRBV24-1 to TRBJ2-1, with TRBD1 as a possible D gene (7 bases). The length of the CDR3 is 15 residues. Germline V CDR1 and CDR2: KGHDR, SFDVKD. Trimming pared 4 bases from V and 3 bases from J, leaving 12 bases between.

This clonotype was found many times. The V and J genes are TRBV18 and TRBJ1-4, with D perhaps matching TRBD1 (6 bases). The CDR3 runs 15 residues. In germline, CDR1 is KGHSH, CDR2 LQKENI. V lost 0 bases, J lost 7 bases, and 12 bases lay in between. The CDR3 DNA follows: TGTGCCAGCTCACCACCGGGACATTCGGGTGAAAAACTGTTTTTT. This codes for CASSPPGHSGEKLFF.

This clonotype was seen many times. This chain uses TRBV5-4 with TRBJ2-7, with D unclear. This CDR3 region has 14 residues. Between the trimmed V and J ends, which lost 2 bases and 2 bases, there was a span of 11 bases. In germline, CDR1 is SGHNT, CDR2 YYREEE (reference sequence). The CDR3 region is CASSLYGIAYEQYF. In nucleotides, the CDR3 is TGTGCCAGCAGCTTATACGGAATCGCCTACGAGCAGTACTTC.

Ten or more counts support this clonotype. The rearrangement joins TRBV11-2 to TRBJ1-2; 8 nucleotides align to TRBD1. The CDR3 extends over 14 amino acids. V shed 3 bases, J shed 8 bases, and the junction held 8 bases outside the gene matches. Per the germline V gene, CDR1 is SGHAT and CDR2 is FQNNGV. The DNA for the CDR3 is TGTGCCAGCAGCTTGACAGGGGTGACGTCAGGCTACACCTTC. Translation gives CASSLTGVTSGYTF.

The gene calls are TRBV6-6 and TRBJ2-7, with D perhaps given as TRBD1 or TRBD2 (5 bases each). The CDR3 is made up of 14 amino acids. Germline V gene lookup returns CDR1 MNHNY and CDR2 SVGAGI (reference sequence). Trimming pared 2 bases from V and 7 bases from J, leaving 15 bases between. The CDR3 region is CASSYRDSPGEQYF. DNA of the CDR3: TGTGCCAGCAGTTACCGTGACAGCCCGGGGGAGCAGTACTTC.

This clonotype has ten or more counts. The rearrangement uses TRBV6-5 and TRBJ2-2; D is tentatively TRBD1 or TRBD2 (5 bases each). V shed 3 bases and J shed 8 bases, with 22 bases lying between them. Germline CDR1 MNHEY, CDR2 SVGAGI. The CDR3 consists of 17 residues. CDR3 in DNA: TGTGCCAGCAGTTATGGGGGTGGAGGTCGTTTCGGTGGGGAGCTGTTTTTT. Protein sequence: CASSYGGGGRFGGELFF.

Ten or more counts support this clonotype. The chain recombines TRBV27 with TRBJ2-3; no clear D. CDR3 length: 12 residues. Germline loops: CDR1 MNHEY, CDR2 SMNVEV (reference sequence). The ends were cut back, 6 bases at V and 6 bases at J, with 10 bases in the middle. CDR3 residues: CASSPLGDTQYF. CDR3 DNA sequence: TGTGCCAGCAGCCCCTTAGGTGATACGCAGTATTTT.

This clonotype was detected ten times or more. The chain is built from TRBV6-5 and TRBJ1-1; no reliable D call. V dropped 5 bases and J dropped 8 bases, with 9 bases sitting between them. The CDR3 loop spans 11 amino acids. CDR1 is MNHEY, CDR2 SVGAGI, per germline. The CDR3 is CASSDSREAFF. The DNA of the CDR3 is TGTGCCAGCAGTGATTCGAGGGAAGCTTTCTTT.

This clonotype appeared a few times. The chain carries TRBV4-1 and TRBJ2-1; weak D call: TRBD1 (5 bases). The V end was cut by 0 bases, the J end by 6 bases, with 12 bases between. This CDR3 is 15 amino acids long. The germline V gene encodes CDR1 MGHRA and CDR2 YSYEKL. The DNA for the CDR3 is TGCGCCAGCAGCCAAGAGCTCAGGGCCTGCAATGAGCAGTTCTTC. This codes for CASSQELRACNEQFF.

This clonotype was detected many times. The chain links TRBV30 to TRBJ1-6; D might be TRBD1 (6 bases). Trimming took 4 bases from V and 8 from J, leaving 21 bases between them. The CDR3 is made up of 16 amino acids. Germline V gene lookup returns CDR1 GTSNPN and CDR2 SVGIG (reference sequence). CDR3 loop: CAWNRGGGGFDSPLHF. Here the CDR3 DNA reads TGTGCCTGGAACCGAGGGGGGGGCGGGTTTGATTCACCCCTCCACTTT.